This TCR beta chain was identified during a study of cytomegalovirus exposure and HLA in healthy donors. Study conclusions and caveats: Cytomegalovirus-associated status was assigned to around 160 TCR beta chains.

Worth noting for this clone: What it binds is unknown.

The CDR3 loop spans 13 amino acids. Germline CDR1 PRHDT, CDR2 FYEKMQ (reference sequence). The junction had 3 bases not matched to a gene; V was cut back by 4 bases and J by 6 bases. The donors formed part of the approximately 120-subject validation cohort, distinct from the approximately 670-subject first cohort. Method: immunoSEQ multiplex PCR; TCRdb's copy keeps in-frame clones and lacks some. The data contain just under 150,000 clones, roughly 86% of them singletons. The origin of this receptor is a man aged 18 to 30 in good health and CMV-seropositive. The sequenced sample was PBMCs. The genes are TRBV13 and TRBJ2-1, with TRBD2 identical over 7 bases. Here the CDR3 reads CASSWLAANEQFF. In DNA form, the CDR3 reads TGTGCCAGCAGCTGGCTAGCGGCCAATGAGCAGTTCTTC.